Presented here are 31 T cell receptor beta chains from one specimen sequenced in a study of blood T cell repertoires in COVID-19. Data came from immunoSEQ multiplex PCR; TCRdb stores just in-frame clones and leaves some out. This table has about 63,000 clones, roughly 85% appearing once. The material sequenced was peripheral blood. These receptors all stem from a human donor in a cohort sampled during active COVID-19.

The V gene is TRBV19, the J gene TRBJ1-5; possibly TRBD1 for D (6 bases). Germline V gives CDR1 LNHDA, CDR2 SQIVND (reference sequence). V was cut by 3 bases and J by 1 base, with 7 bases left in between. The CDR3 covers 14 residues. CDR3 residues: CASSIDRSNQPQHF. The CDR3 region has the DNA TGTGCCAGTAGTATCGACAGGAGCAATCAGCCCCAGCATTTT. The whole variable domain, remainder taken from reference TRBV19 and TRBJ1-5, is DGGITQSPKYLFRKEGQNVTLSCEQNLNHDAMYWYRQDPGQGLRLIYYSQIVNDFQKGDIAEGYSVSREKKESFPLTVTSAQKNPTAFYLCASSIDRSNQPQHFGDGTRLSIL.

A single count supports this clone. The chain uses TRBV5-1 and TRBJ2-3; D call uncertain. Trimming took 0 bases from V and 2 from J, leaving 10 bases between them. Germline CDR1 is SGHRS and CDR2 is YFSETQ. This CDR3 comprises 15 residues. CDR3 nucleotide sequence: TGCGCCAGCAGCTTGGAACAGCCTAACACAGATACGCAGTATTTT. This encodes CASSLEQPNTDTQYF.

The chain links TRBV28 to TRBJ2-7, with TRBD1 identical over 7 bases. Germline CDR1 MDHEN, CDR2 SYDVKM. This CDR3 is built from 13 residues. V was clipped by 3 bases and J by 4 bases; unmatched bases: 3. CDR3 nucleotides: TGTGCCAGCAGTTTGACAGGGCGGTACGAGCAGTACTTC. Its protein is CASSLTGRYEQYF.

The J gene is TRBJ2-1, the V gene TRBV19, with 9 bases identical to TRBD1. The J segment lost 5 bases and the V segment lost 4 bases, leaving 6 bases of the junction unmatched. Germline values: CDR1 LNHDA, CDR2 SQIVND (reference sequence). The CDR3 length is 15 residues. CDR3 loop: CASSRDRVGNNEQFF. The CDR3 nucleotides read TGTGCCAGTAGTAGGGACAGGGTAGGTAACAATGAGCAGTTCTTC.

The V gene is TRBV6-4, the J gene TRBJ1-1; D gene ambiguous. With 3 bases removed from V and 1 base from J, the gap between germline ends came to 6 bases. This CDR3 has 13 residues. CDR1 and CDR2 from the germline V gene are MRHNA and SNTAGT. As DNA, the CDR3 is TGTGCCAGCAGTGATTGGCCGAACACTGAAGCTTTCTTT. Encoded protein: CASSDWPNTEAFF.

This clone is a singleton in its sample. The chain employs TRBV15 and TRBJ2-4; 7 nucleotides align to TRBD1. Per the germline V gene, CDR1 is LNHNV and CDR2 is YYDKDF (reference sequence). The V segment lost 4 bases and the J segment 5 bases; nucleotides outside the gene matches: 5. The CDR3 spans 14 residues. The CDR3 DNA reads as TGTGCCACCAGCACGAGACAGGGCCAAAACATTCAGTACTTC. It specifies CATSTRQGQNIQYF. The whole variable domain, remainder taken from reference TRBV15 and TRBJ2-4, is DAMVIQNPRYQVTQFGKPVTLSCSQTLNHNVMYWYQQKSSQAPKLLFHYYDKDFNNEADTPDNFQSRRPNTSFCFLDIRSPGLGDTAMYLCATSTRQGQNIQYFGAGTRLSVL.

J is TRBJ2-3 and V is TRBV7-9; 7 nucleotides line up with TRBD2. CDR3 size: 16 residues. The ends lost 9 bases at V and 6 bases at J; junction bases unmatched: 18. The germline gives CDR1 SEHNR, CDR2 FQNEAQ (reference sequence). CDR3 in DNA: TGTGCCAGTGGGCGTTTCCGCGGGAGCGATTCCGATACGCAGTATTTT. It translates to CASGRFRGSDSDTQYF.

J is TRBJ2-2 and V is TRBV7-6, with 14 positions matching TRBD2. The CDR3 length is 17 residues. With 4 bases clipped from V and 4 bases from J, the junction kept 5 bases outside the gene matches. Germline V lookup: CDR1 SGHVS, CDR2 FNYEAQ. This CDR3 reads CASSSGLAGGGTGELFF. The CDR3 bases are TGTGCCAGCAGCTCAGGACTAGCGGGAGGCGGCACCGGGGAGCTGTTTTTT.

V usage is TRBV7-2 and J usage is TRBJ2-2; 12 bases line up with TRBD2. The CDR3 extends over 14 amino acids. Germline values: CDR1 SGHTA, CDR2 FQGNSA. The trim removed 8 bases at V and 7 bases at J, leaving 5 bases unmatched. CDR3 sequence (DNA): TGTGCCAGCCCTCTAGCGGGAGGGATCGGGGAGCTGTTTTTT. This encodes CASPLAGGIGELFF.

This rearrangement joins TRBV7-9 to TRBJ2-3; unclear D gene. Trimming took 4 bases from V and 2 from J, leaving 4 bases between them. CDR3 length: 12 amino acids. Germline CDR1 reads SEHNR; CDR2 reads FQNEAQ (reference sequence). The CDR3 is CASSYSTDTQYF. CDR3 DNA: TGTGCCAGCAGCTACTCCACAGATACGCAGTATTTT.

This chain links TRBV7-3 with TRBJ1-6; 7 bases are a match to TRBD1. The CDR3 length is 16 residues. The J segment lost 10 bases and the V segment lost 0 bases, leaving 9 bases of the junction unmatched. Per germline, CDR1 SGHTA and CDR2 FQGTGA. The CDR3 here is CASSLTPGGRNSPLHF. The DNA of the CDR3 is TGTGCCAGCAGCTTAACCCCAGGGGGGAGGAACTCACCCCTCCACTTT.

The CDR3 DNA reads TGTGCCAGCAGTTACACTTCAGGGGGAAAACTGTTTTTT. Amino acids: CASSYTSGGKLFF. The chain uses TRBV6-5 and TRBJ1-4; TRBD1 agrees at 7 bases. Per germline, CDR1 MNHEY and CDR2 SVGAGI. The CDR3 consists of 13 residues. The V gene end was trimmed by 2 bases and the J gene end by 10 bases; junction bases not matched to a gene: 4.

CDR3 sequence: CASSSRDGNYEQYF. The CDR3 nucleotides read TGTGCCAGCTCGTCGCGGGACGGGAACTACGAGCAGTACTTC. V gene TRBV18 combines with J gene TRBJ2-7; tentatively, D is TRBD2 (6 bases). Per the germline V gene, CDR1 is KGHSH and CDR2 is LQKENI. Trimming removed 6 bases at V and 3 bases at J, with 15 bases between. This CDR3 has 14 residues. The full variable domain, its missing parts supplied by reference TRBV18 and TRBJ2-7, is NAGVMQNPRHLVRRRGQEARLRCSPMKGHSHVYWYRQLPEEGLKFMVYLQKENIIDESGMPKERFSAEFPKEGPSILRIQQVVRGDSAAYFCASSSRDGNYEQYFGPGTRLTVT.

The J gene is TRBJ2-2, the V gene TRBV6-5, with D maybe TRBD2 (6 bases). This CDR3 is 15 amino acids long. The ends were cut back, 6 bases at V and 0 bases at J, with 11 bases in the middle. Germline-derived CDR1 and CDR2 are MNHEY and SVGAGI. CDR3 loop: CASRRGTPNTGELFF. CDR3 coding DNA: TGTGCCAGCAGGCGTGGGACTCCGAACACCGGGGAGCTGTTTTTT.

This chain uses TRBV28 with TRBJ1-5; 7 bases line up with TRBD1. V trimming: 2 bases; J trimming: 9 bases; junction bases outside the gene matches: 10. CDR3 size: 15 residues. Germline values: CDR1 MDHEN, CDR2 SYDVKM. DNA for the CDR3: TGTGCCAGCAGTTTACCTACAGGGGCTGGTAGGCCCCAGCATTTT. Residues: CASSLPTGAGRPQHF.

The chain recombines TRBV28 with TRBJ2-7; no firm D call. The germline gives CDR1 MDHEN, CDR2 SYDVKM. The CDR3 totals 15 residues. With 5 bases removed from V and 3 bases from J, the gap between germline ends came to 17 bases. This CDR3 is CASSPVDPQIYEQYF. The CDR3 DNA reads TGTGCCAGCAGTCCAGTCGATCCTCAAATCTACGAGCAGTACTTC.

This clone was seen once. The gene calls are TRBV6-4 and TRBJ2-3; maybe TRBD2 (5 bases). Germline V lookup: CDR1 MRHNA, CDR2 SNTAGT. This CDR3 is 12 amino acids long. The V end was cut by 6 bases, the J end by 6 bases, with 10 bases between. The DNA of the CDR3 is TGTGCCAGCAGCTCGACGGGGGATACGCAGTATTTT. Protein sequence: CASSSTGDTQYF.

The chain couples TRBV6-1 to TRBJ1-1; D ambiguous. V was shortened by 3 bases and J by 0 bases, with 14 bases between the two germline ends. There are 16 residues in the CDR3. CDR1 MNHNS and CDR2 SASEGT come from the germline V gene. CDR3 bases: TGTGCCAGCAGTGACCCCCACAAAACAGTGAACACTGAAGCTTTCTTT. It encodes CASSDPHKTVNTEAFF.

By share, this clone ranks as medium-sized. The chain is built from TRBV15 and TRBJ1-1; TRBD1 is a possible D gene (6 bases). CDR1 and CDR2 from the germline V gene are LNHNV and YYDKDF (reference sequence). The CDR3 has 13 amino acids. V was trimmed by 1 base and J by 5 bases, leaving 8 bases between them. The CDR3 region has the DNA TGTGCCACCAGCAGAGCGAGGGGGACTGAAGCTTTCTTT. Translated, it gives CATSRARGTEAFF.

This chain uses TRBV3-1 (or the pseudogene TRBV3-2) with TRBJ2-7; no definite D call. Germline CDR1 reads LGHDT; CDR2 reads YNNKEL (reference sequence). The CDR3 is made up of 14 amino acids. The V end lost 1 base, the J end lost 2 bases, and 9 bases lay between the germline ends. The CDR3 bases are TGTGCCAGCAGCCAAGGAGCATATACCTACGAGCAGTACTTC. Its protein product is CASSQGAYTYEQYF.

The gene calls are TRBV11-3 and TRBJ2-2; 10 positions match TRBD1. J gave up 6 bases and V 4 bases, and 2 bases lay outside the gene matches. The CDR3 is 14 amino acids. Per the germline V gene, CDR1 is SGHNT and CDR2 is YENEEA. The CDR3 DNA reads as TGTGCCAGCAGCTGGGACAGGGGCTCCGGGGAGCTGTTTTTT. This encodes CASSWDRGSGELFF.

The chain uses TRBV5-6 and TRBJ1-2, with 11 bases identical to TRBD1. The trim removed 4 bases at V and 3 bases at J, leaving 8 bases unmatched. The CDR3 contains 16 residues. Germline values: CDR1 SGHDT, CDR2 YYEEEE. DNA for the CDR3: TGTGCCAGCAGCCCCGGGACAGGGGGTTGGGACTATGGCTACACCTTC. Translating gives CASSPGTGGWDYGYTF.

This chain joins TRBV18 and TRBJ1-2, with D unresolved. The CDR3 runs 13 residues. Trimming shortened V by 1 base and J by 4 bases, and 7 bases separated the two germline ends. CDR1 is KGHSH and CDR2 is LQKENI in the germline V gene. The CDR3 protein is CASSPLRSYGYTF. The CDR3 region has the DNA TGTGCCAGCTCACCACTTCGGTCCTATGGCTACACCTTC.

V usage is TRBV6-2 or TRBV6-3 and J usage is TRBJ1-6, with no clear D. The CDR3 has 14 amino acids. Looked up from germline, CDR1 is MNHEY and CDR2 is SVGEGT. With 0 bases removed from V and 7 bases from J, the gap between germline ends came to 7 bases. DNA of the CDR3: TGTGCCAGCAGTTACTCGACGGGGAATTCACCCCTCCACTTT. Translation gives CASSYSTGNSPLHF.

In DNA form, the CDR3 reads TGTGCCAGCAGCTTAGGAAGGGACAGCCAAACCTACGAGCAGTACTTC. It codes for CASSLGRDSQTYEQYF. The chain links TRBV11-3 to TRBJ2-7; 7 nucleotides match TRBD1. Losses at the gene ends were 1 base for V and 2 bases for J; bases not matched to a gene: 8. Per germline, CDR1 SGHNT and CDR2 YENEEA. The CDR3 extends over 16 amino acids. The variable domain in full, with the rest retrieved from reference TRBV11-3 and TRBJ2-7, is EAGVVQSPRYKIIEKKQPVAFWCNPISGHNTLYWYLQNLGQGPELLIRYENEEAVDDSQLPKDRFSAERLKGVDSTLKIQPAELGDSAVYLCASSLGRDSQTYEQYFGPGTRLTVT.

Note on this clone: Mismatch with germline at one junction end may stem from a read error. The V and J genes are TRBV29-1 and TRBJ2-1, with D tentatively TRBD2 (6 bases). From germline, CDR1 is SQVTM and CDR2 ANQGSEA. The CDR3 is made up of 12 amino acids. The DNA for the CDR3 is TGCAGCATTGAATGGCTAGCGAATGAGCAGTTCTTC. This encodes CSIEWLANEQFF.

The gene calls are TRBV5-4 and TRBJ2-6; 10 bases map to TRBD1. J lost 2 bases, V lost 7 bases, and 6 bases had no gene match. Germline-derived CDR1 and CDR2 are SGHNT and YYREEE (reference sequence). The CDR3 length is 16 residues. The CDR3: CASGPDRGPGANVLTF. CDR3 DNA: TGTGCCAGCGGACCCGACAGGGGGCCTGGGGCCAACGTCCTGACTTTC.

This rearrangement joins TRBV2 to TRBJ2-2, with D tentatively TRBD2 (6 bases). Trimming stripped 3 bases from V and 7 bases from J, with 18 bases between. Germline V gives CDR1 SNHLY, CDR2 FYNNEI. The CDR3 runs 16 residues. The CDR3 sequence is CASSEREGRISGELFF. The CDR3 bases are TGTGCCAGCAGTGAGCGCGAGGGGAGGATAAGCGGGGAGCTGTTTTTT.

V and J are TRBV19 and TRBJ1-5; TRBD1 aligns across 7 bases. The CDR3 is made up of 14 amino acids. V lost 3 bases, J lost 7 bases, and 6 bases stayed unmatched. The V gene's germline CDR1 is LNHDA and CDR2 SQIVND (reference sequence). CDR3 loop: CASSITGENQPQHF. The CDR3 DNA follows: TGTGCCAGTAGTATCACAGGGGAGAACCAGCCCCAGCATTTT.

The V call is TRBV27, the J call TRBJ2-7; 12 nucleotides align to TRBD2. This CDR3 is built from 15 residues. After removal of 10 bases from V and 4 bases from J, the junction contained 11 bases not matched to a gene. Per germline, CDR1 MNHEY and CDR2 SMNVEV (reference sequence). The CDR3 nucleotides are TGTGCCACCAGATCAGGACTAGCGGGGCTATACGAGCAGTACTTC. It encodes CATRSGLAGLYEQYF.

The chain has TRBV4-1 and TRBJ2-5; a weak D match, TRBD2 (5 bases). CDR1 is MGHRA and CDR2 is YSYEKL in the germline V gene. Trimming shortened V by 1 base and J by 1 base, and 16 bases separated the two germline ends. CDR3 length: 17 amino acids. The CDR3 nucleotides read TGCGCCAGCAGCCAAGTTTTTTCGGGGAGCAGCCAAGAGACCCAGTACTTC. Translation: CASSQVFSGSSQETQYF.